These T cell receptor beta chains were read from a single sample in a study of T cell repertoires in cytomegalovirus infection. No antigen is known for these receptors. TCRdb re-called the reads with MiXCR, one entry per CDR3 protein. The sample includes roughly 120,000 distinct CDR3 sequences, approximately 30% of them seen just once. The sample here was CD8+ T cells from cultured PBMCs, taken from culture after CMV antigen stimulation. Receptors were obtained from a human donor in good health (CMV status not recorded). Some clones in this sample may be carry-over from other donors' samples. CDR3s include the opening cysteine and the closing phenylalanine or tryptophan. A D gene is named only where the DNA matches it firmly. Only some rows state a clone size, as once, few, many or a class for expanded clones.

clone_size	d_call	j_call	v_call	cdr3_aa	cdr3_nt
.	.	TRBJ1-5	TRBV2	CASSEEFQGQPQHF	TGTGCCAGCAGTGAAGAATTTCAGGGTCAGCCCCAGCATTTT
few	.	TRBJ2-3	TRBV4-1	CASSPWDGSRDTQYF	TGCGCCAGCAGCCCTTGGGACGGGTCAAGGGATACGCAGTATTTT
.	.	TRBJ2-7	TRBV7-9	CASRSSIPSHGQYF	TGTGCCAGCAGGTCGTCCATCCCATCTCACGGGCAGTACTTC
.	.	TRBJ1-3	TRBV12-3/TRBV12-4	CASSYSTVMAWGNTIYF	TGTGCCAGCAGTTACTCAACCGTCATGGCTTGGGGAAACACCATATATTTT
.	TRBD2	TRBJ2-3	TRBV6-1	CASMGGGAGGTDTQYF	TGTGCCAGCATGGGCGGGGGGGCCGGGGGCACAGATACGCAGTATTTT
.	.	TRBJ1-1	TRBV5-6	CASSLAGITRDTTF	TGTGCCAGCAGCTTGGCGGGAATAACAAGAGACACCACGTTT
many	TRBD2	TRBJ2-1	TRBV7-2	CASSLDPGGGPAKYNEQFF	TGTGCCAGCAGCTTAGACCCCGGGGGGGGGCCCGCTAAGTACAATGAGCAGTTCTTC
.	.	TRBJ2-2	TRBV4-1	CASSQDPGKHTGELFF	TGCGCCAGCAGCCAAGATCCGGGGAAACACACCGGGGAGCTGTTTTTT
.	.	TRBJ2-1	TRBV7-6	CASSLEADPYNEQFF	TGTGCCAGCAGCTTAGAAGCAGATCCCTACAATGAGCAGTTCTTC
.	.	TRBJ2-1	TRBV7-6	CASSSASDEQFF	TGTGCCAGCAGCTCAGCCTCAGATGAGCAGTTCTTC
.	.	TRBJ2-5	TRBV7-2	CASSLFMGIQETQYF	TGTGCCAGCAGCTTGTTTATGGGCATCCAAGAGACCCAGTACTTC